A single sample is the source of the 28 T cell receptor beta chains below, sequenced in a study of blood T cell repertoires in COVID-19 (dated by TCRdb to about 2020). Library construction relied on the immunoSEQ multiplex PCR assay. The table was pulled from immuneACCESS by TCRdb, which kept in-frame rearrangements only. Such tables lose some clones; where checked, under half of the loss comes from unresolved V genes, and the rest has no known cause. The sample includes 150,000 to 200,000 clones, with just over 90% observed a single time. The ten largest clones add up to roughly 2% of the sample. Sequenced sample: peripheral blood. The receptors come from an older woman with COVID-19, enrolled during active disease.

A single count supports this clone. The chain employs TRBV6-2 or TRBV6-3 and TRBJ2-3; D unclear. Germline CDR1 MNHEY, CDR2 SVGEGT. The CDR3 covers 18 residues. V shed 5 bases and J shed 2 bases, with 23 bases lying between them. The CDR3 bases are TGTGCCAGCAGTGCTCCCCCGGTGGTGGCGGTGATCACAGATACGCAGTATTTT. Translation gives CASSAPPVVAVITDTQYF.

This chain joins TRBV5-6 and TRBJ1-2, with 10 bases that match TRBD1. The CDR3 spans 16 residues. Trimming cost V 1 base and J 7 bases; bases outside gene matches: 10. Germline CDR1 SGHDT, CDR2 YYEEEE. CDR3 DNA: TGTGCCAGCAGCTTGCGACAGGGGGCCACGGTTGGTGGCTACACCTTC. This sequence encodes CASSLRQGATVGGYTF.

The V call is TRBV4-2, the J call TRBJ1-3, with 7 bases aligning to TRBD1. J lost 0 bases, V lost 4 bases, and 9 bases had no gene match. Germline CDR1 and CDR2: LGHNA and YNFKEQ. The CDR3 has 17 amino acids. CDR3 DNA sequence: TGTGCCAGCAGCCCCCGACAGGGACCACACTCTGGAAACACCATATATTTT. Encoded protein: CASSPRQGPHSGNTIYF.

The V and J genes are TRBV10-3 and TRBJ2-1; 7 bases fit TRBD1. Germline trimming cut 7 bases from V and 1 base from J; bases unmatched to any gene: 13. The CDR3 covers 17 residues. The germline gives CDR1 ENHRY, CDR2 SYGVKD. CDR3 DNA sequence: TGTGCCATCACTACCCGAAACAGGGGCTTATCCTACAATGAGCAGTTCTTC. Protein product: CAITTRNRGLSYNEQFF.

This clone has only a few counts. The V and J genes are TRBV7-8 and TRBJ1-6, with TRBD1 matching 9 bases. Germline CDR1 and CDR2: SGHVS and FQNEAQ. Losses at the gene ends were 3 bases for V and 10 bases for J; bases not matched to a gene: 7. The CDR3 loop spans 15 amino acids. This chain's CDR3 is CASSFPDRGESPLHF. The CDR3 region has the DNA TGTGCCAGCAGCTTCCCGGACAGGGGAGAATCACCCCTCCACTTT.

CDR3 DNA: TGCAGCGTATTCGAGGCGCGGGGCTACACCTTC. This sequence encodes CSVFEARGYTF. This chain uses TRBV29-1 with TRBJ1-2; no clear D gene. The ends were cut back, 6 bases at V and 8 bases at J, with 13 bases in the middle. This CDR3 region has 11 residues. In germline, CDR1 is SQVTM, CDR2 ANQGSEA.

CDR3 DNA: TGTGCCACCAGCAGAGATCGGTGGACAGGGGGAGAGACCCAGTACTTC. Translation: CATSRDRWTGGETQYF. The chain uses TRBV15 and TRBJ2-5, with 10 bases that match TRBD1. Germline assignment: CDR1 LNHNV and CDR2 YYDKDF (reference sequence). The CDR3 runs 16 residues. The V and J ends lost 0 bases and 4 bases, in that order; junction bases with no gene match: 5.

In DNA, the CDR3 is TGTGCCAGCAGCTTTGGACAGGGGGCGGTTGAGCAGTTCTTC. This translates into CASSFGQGAVEQFF. The rearrangement joins TRBV9 to TRBJ2-1; 11 bases agree with TRBD1. V dropped 4 bases and J dropped 9; count of bases not matched to a gene: 6. This CDR3 spans 14 amino acids. The germline gives CDR1 SGDLS, CDR2 YYNGEE.

The CDR3 spells CAISESSGGISYEQYF. CDR3 coding DNA: TGTGCCATCAGTGAATCTAGCGGGGGGATATCCTACGAGCAGTACTTC. The V call is TRBV10-3, the J call TRBJ2-7; 11 bases agree with TRBD2. Germline loops: CDR1 ENHRY, CDR2 SYGVKD. The CDR3 is made up of 16 amino acids. V lost 3 bases and J lost 1; bases outside the gene matches: 5.

The chain couples TRBV29-1 to TRBJ2-1; D is possibly TRBD2 (6 bases). The CDR3 is 13 residues long. CDR1 SQVTM and CDR2 ANQGSEA come from the germline V gene. The V end was cut by 8 bases, the J end by 6 bases, with 17 bases between. CDR3 DNA sequence: TGCAGCCACGCGGGGAATACGGTCAATGAGCAGTTCTTC. This codes for CSHAGNTVNEQFF.

The chain joins TRBV7-2 to TRBJ2-3; D is perhaps TRBD1 (6 bases). CDR1 and CDR2 from the germline V gene are SGHTA and FQGNSA. This CDR3 has 17 amino acids. The germline V and J ends were trimmed by 1 base and 5 bases, with 19 bases remaining between them. The CDR3 reads CASSLVFPGRGIDTQYF. The CDR3 bases are TGTGCCAGCAGCTTAGTCTTTCCGGGCAGGGGAATAGATACGCAGTATTTT.

V gene TRBV4-3 combines with J gene TRBJ2-1, with 7 bases that match TRBD2. The junction had 14 bases not matched to a gene; V was cut back by 0 bases and J by 9 bases. CDR3 length: 17 amino acids. Per the germline V gene, CDR1 is LGHNA and CDR2 is YSLEER. CDR3 sequence reads: CASSQDLSGGKGIEQFF. DNA for the CDR3: TGCGCCAGCAGCCAAGATCTCTCGGGGGGAAAAGGTATTGAGCAGTTCTTC.

The rearrangement uses TRBV30 and TRBJ2-7; D ambiguous. The V gene lost 0 bases and the J gene lost 5 bases, with 20 bases spanning the gap. The CDR3 loop spans 16 amino acids. Germline V gene sequence: CDR1 GTSNPN, CDR2 SVGIG (reference sequence). The CDR3 protein is CAWSVVCWSGPDEQYF. CDR3 coding DNA: TGTGCCTGGAGTGTAGTTTGCTGGTCCGGTCCCGACGAGCAGTACTTC.

The chain employs TRBV19 and TRBJ1-5, with 8 bases matching TRBD1. The CDR3 contains 17 residues. Unmatched junction bases numbered 10, after V lost 5 bases and J lost 1 base. In germline, CDR1 is LNHDA, CDR2 SQIVND (reference sequence). CDR3 region: CASSPDRVGLSNQPQHF. CDR3 bases: TGTGCCAGTAGTCCGGACAGGGTTGGGCTGAGCAATCAGCCCCAGCATTTT.

The chain links TRBV7-2 to TRBJ1-1; D is uncertain. There are 14 residues in the CDR3. V was cut by 1 base and J by 0 bases, with 6 bases left in between. Per germline, CDR1 SGHTA and CDR2 FQGNSA. In nucleotides, the CDR3 is TGTGCCAGCAGCTTAGGGAGGCTGAACACTGAAGCTTTCTTT. The encoded protein is CASSLGRLNTEAFF.

This chain joins TRBV25-1 and TRBJ2-1, with D perhaps TRBD2 (5 bases). Germline V lookup: CDR1 MGHDK, CDR2 SYGVNS. V lost 5 bases, J lost 2 bases, and 10 bases lay in between. CDR3 length: 14 residues. Here the CDR3 DNA reads TGTGCCAGCAGTCGGGAACCTCCCTACAATGAGCAGTTCTTC. Its translation: CASSREPPYNEQFF.

This chain links TRBV19 with TRBJ1-5; TRBD1 is a possible D gene (5 bases). The CDR3 consists of 14 residues. The V gene's germline CDR1 is LNHDA and CDR2 SQIVND (reference sequence). V was cut by 3 bases and J by 7 bases, with 13 bases left in between. The CDR3, as DNA: TGTGCCAGTAGTATCTTAGGGGCACGGCAGCCCCAGCATTTT. This sequence encodes CASSILGARQPQHF.

This chain links TRBV7-2 with TRBJ1-2, with D unclear. Germline-derived CDR1 and CDR2 are SGHTA and FQGNSA. Trimming stripped 1 base from V and 4 bases from J, with 13 bases between. The CDR3 extends over 15 amino acids. The CDR3 DNA reads TGTGCCAGCAGCTTAGGACACAAGCTCGGCTATGGCTACACCTTC. Its translation is CASSLGHKLGYGYTF.

This chain links TRBV19 with TRBJ2-3; possibly TRBD1 for D (5 bases). Germline CDR1 reads LNHDA; CDR2 reads SQIVND (reference sequence). Trimming removed 1 base at V and 6 bases at J, with 17 bases between. CDR3 length: 16 residues. The CDR3 sequence: CASSIAARPAGDTQYF. The DNA of the CDR3 is TGTGCCAGTAGTATAGCGGCCAGGCCGGCAGGGGATACGCAGTATTTT.

This clone has a handful of counts. Other DNA sequences in the same sample also yield this CDR3. The V gene is TRBV29-1, the J gene TRBJ1-5; TRBD1 agrees at 8 bases. The germline V gene encodes CDR1 SQVTM and CDR2 ANQGSEA. The length of the CDR3 is 13 residues. Trimming removed 4 bases from V and 7 bases from J; junction bases left unmatched: 6. CDR3 loop: CSVGDRGGQPQHF. In nucleotides, the CDR3 is TGCAGCGTTGGCGACAGGGGAGGACAGCCCCAGCATTTT.

The chain joins TRBV5-1 to TRBJ1-1; TRBD1 is a possible D gene (5 bases). There are 14 residues in the CDR3. Germline CDR1 and CDR2: SGHRS and YFSETQ. Between the trimmed V and J ends, which lost 4 bases and 8 bases, there was a span of 18 bases. CDR3 sequence (DNA): TGCGCCAGCAGCCTCACTGCTGGGGACTTGGAAGCTTTCTTT. As protein: CASSLTAGDLEAFF.

V usage is TRBV4-3 and J usage is TRBJ1-5; D may be TRBD1 (6 bases). V shed 1 base and J shed 8 bases, with 15 bases lying between them. Germline CDR1 reads LGHNA; CDR2 reads YSLEER. The CDR3 consists of 15 residues. The CDR3 is CASSQGRGALEPQHF. CDR3 nucleotides: TGCGCCAGCAGCCAAGGCAGGGGTGCACTCGAGCCCCAGCATTTT.

This chain links TRBV18 with TRBJ2-7, with 10 bases matching TRBD1. Germline-derived CDR1 and CDR2 are KGHSH and LQKENI. V gave up 5 bases and J gave up 3 bases; unmatched junction bases: 4. The CDR3 has 14 amino acids. CDR3 protein: CASSAGTGDYEQYF. The CDR3 DNA reads TGTGCCAGCTCAGCCGGGACAGGGGACTACGAGCAGTACTTC.

The J gene is TRBJ2-1, the V gene TRBV7-2; 9 nucleotides agree with TRBD1. CDR1 SGHTA and CDR2 FQGNSA come from the germline V gene. The trim removed 5 bases at V and 4 bases at J, leaving 3 bases unmatched. The CDR3 runs to 14 residues. The CDR3 reads CASSPDRGYNEQFF. In DNA, the CDR3 is TGTGCCAGCAGCCCCGACAGGGGGTACAATGAGCAGTTCTTC.

This clone appeared a single time. The chain combines TRBV4-3 with TRBJ2-7; 10 bases are shared with TRBD1. The CDR3 runs 15 residues. Germline V CDR1 and CDR2: LGHNA, YSLEER. The junction had 8 bases not matched to a gene; V was cut back by 4 bases and J by 5 bases. The DNA of the CDR3 is TGCGCCAGCAGCCCTGACAGGGGGCGCAGCCACGAGCAGTACTTC. This sequence encodes CASSPDRGRSHEQYF.

The chain has TRBV19 and TRBJ2-2, with a weak D call TRBD2 (5 bases). Trimming pared 4 bases from V and 6 bases from J, leaving 12 bases between. This CDR3 spans 14 amino acids. Germline V gene data show CDR1 as LNHDA and CDR2 as SQIVND (reference sequence). As DNA, the CDR3 is TGTGCCAGTAGTAGACTCGAAGCGGCCGGGGAGCTGTTTTTT. Translation: CASSRLEAAGELFF.

The chain links TRBV3-1 (or the pseudogene TRBV3-2) to TRBJ1-2; tentative D call: TRBD1 (6 bases). Trimming cost V 3 bases and J 5 bases, with 10 bases left between them. CDR1 LGHDT and CDR2 YNNKEL come from the germline V gene (reference sequence). This CDR3 spans 13 amino acids. DNA of the CDR3: TGTGCCAGCAGCCAGGGGGCGATTTATGGCTACACCTTC. Protein sequence: CASSQGAIYGYTF.

The rearrangement links TRBV14 to TRBJ2-7; D is perhaps TRBD1 (6 bases). CDR1 is SGHDN and CDR2 is FVKESK in the germline V gene. This CDR3 region has 12 residues. The V end was cut by 1 base, the J end by 8 bases, with 9 bases between. Here the CDR3 DNA reads TGTGCCAGCAGCCAAGTGGGACAAAAGCAGTACTTC. Its protein is CASSQVGQKQYF. Full variable domain (outside the CDR3, taken from reference TRBV14 and TRBJ2-7): EAGVTQFPSHSVIEKGQTVTLRCDPISGHDNLYWYRRVMGKEIKFLLHFVKESKQDESGMPNNRFLAERTGGTYSTLKVQPAELEDSGVYFCASSQVGQKQYFGPGTRLTVT.